This TCR beta chain was captured by sequencing in a study of T cell clonality in common variable immunodeficiency. In regard to this clone: The DNA ends 3 residues before the CDR3 does, and the rest of the CDR3 is filled in from the germline J gene.

Sequenced by immunoSEQ multiplex PCR; TCRdb stores in-frame clones only, minus some. The sample lists roughly 30,000 clones, none appearing once, the ten largest making up about 4.5%. The CDR3 is 14 amino acids. Germline V lookup: CDR1 SGHVS, CDR2 FQNEAQ. The germline V and J ends were trimmed by 0 bases and 6 bases, with 11 bases remaining between them. Donors gave roughly 4.5 to 9 ml heparinized peripheral whole blood. Specimen: peripheral blood mononuclear cells. This rearrangement joins TRBV7-8 to TRBJ1-2, with unresolved D. This TCR came from a person aged 18 to 75 in good health. The CDR3 reads CASSLARGIDGYTF. CDR3 DNA (partial): TGTGCCAGCAGCTTAGCGCGCGGGATCGATGGC.